The source of this TCR beta chain is a study of molecular identifiers for immune sequencing clone quantification. This clonotype was counted at least ten times. This CDR3 is built from 15 residues. V lost 5 bases and J lost 0, with 9 bases in between. The germline V gene has CDR1 SGHKS and CDR2 YYEKEE (reference sequence). A single record per CDR3 protein comes from TCRdb applying MiXCR to the PCR reads. The sample has fewer than 350,000 distinct CDR3 sequences; over 20% are singletons. Material for sequencing was naive CD8+ T cells from blood, with Jurkat cell RNA spiked in. Subset in this sample: FACS-sorted CD8+CD4-CCR7+CD45RA+ naive T cells. The chain uses TRBV5-5 and TRBJ2-6; D gene unclear. This receptor was obtained from a human donor in good health. Some libraries in this study had Jurkat cell RNA spiked in. The CDR3 bases are TGTGCCAGCAGTCTGGCCTTCTCTGGGGCCAACGTCCTGACTTTC. This translates into CASSLAFSGANVLTF.